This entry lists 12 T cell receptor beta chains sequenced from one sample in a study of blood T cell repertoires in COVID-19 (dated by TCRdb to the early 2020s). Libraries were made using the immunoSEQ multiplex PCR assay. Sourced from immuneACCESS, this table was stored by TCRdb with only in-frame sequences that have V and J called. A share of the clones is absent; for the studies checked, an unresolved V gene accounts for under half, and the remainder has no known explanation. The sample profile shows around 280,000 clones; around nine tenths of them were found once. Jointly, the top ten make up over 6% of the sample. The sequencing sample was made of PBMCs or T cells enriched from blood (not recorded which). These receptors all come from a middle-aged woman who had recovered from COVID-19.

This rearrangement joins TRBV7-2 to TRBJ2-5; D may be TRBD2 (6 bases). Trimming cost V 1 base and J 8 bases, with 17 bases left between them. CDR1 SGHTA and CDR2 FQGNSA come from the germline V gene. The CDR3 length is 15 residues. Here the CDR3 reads CASSLDLGLGGTQYF. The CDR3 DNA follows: TGTGCCAGCAGCTTAGATTTAGGGCTGGGGGGAACCCAGTACTTC.

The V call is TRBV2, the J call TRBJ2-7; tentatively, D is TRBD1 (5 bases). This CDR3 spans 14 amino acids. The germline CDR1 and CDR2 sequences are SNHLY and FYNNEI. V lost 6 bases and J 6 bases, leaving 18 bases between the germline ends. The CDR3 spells CASSIQGSSFEQYF. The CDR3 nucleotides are TGTGCCAGCAGCATCCAGGGTAGTAGTTTCGAGCAGTACTTC.

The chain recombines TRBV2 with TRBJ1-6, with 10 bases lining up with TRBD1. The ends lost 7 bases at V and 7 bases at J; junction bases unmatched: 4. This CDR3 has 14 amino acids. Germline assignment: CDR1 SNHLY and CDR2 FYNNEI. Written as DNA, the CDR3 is TGTGCCAGCACCACGGGACAGGGGAATTCACCCCTCCACTTT. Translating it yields CASTTGQGNSPLHF.

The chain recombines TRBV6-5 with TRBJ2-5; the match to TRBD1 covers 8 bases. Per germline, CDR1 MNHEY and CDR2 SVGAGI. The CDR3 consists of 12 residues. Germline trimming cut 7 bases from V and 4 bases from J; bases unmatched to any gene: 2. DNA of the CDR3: TGTGCCAGCAAGCAGGGGGCAGAGACCCAGTACTTC. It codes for CASKQGAETQYF.

CDR3 protein: CASSSGRVNEQFF. The CDR3 DNA reads TGTGCCAGCAGTAGCGGGAGGGTCAATGAGCAGTTCTTC. This sequence joins TRBV2 and TRBJ2-1; TRBD2 matches at 10 bases. Germline V lookup: CDR1 SNHLY, CDR2 FYNNEI. Trimming removed 5 bases from V and 6 bases from J; junction bases left unmatched: 1. The CDR3 length is 13 residues.

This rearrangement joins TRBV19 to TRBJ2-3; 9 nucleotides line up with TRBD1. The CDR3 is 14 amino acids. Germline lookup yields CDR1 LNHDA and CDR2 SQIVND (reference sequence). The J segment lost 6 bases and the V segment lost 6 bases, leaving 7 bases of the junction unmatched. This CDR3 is CASSRDRAGDTQYF. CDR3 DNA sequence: TGTGCCAGTAGCCGGGACAGGGCCGGGGATACGCAGTATTTT. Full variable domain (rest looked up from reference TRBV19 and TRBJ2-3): DGGITQSPKYLFRKEGQNVTLSCEQNLNHDAMYWYRQDPGQGLRLIYYSQIVNDFQKGDIAEGYSVSREKKESFPLTVTSAQKNPTAFYLCASSRDRAGDTQYFGPGTRLTVL.

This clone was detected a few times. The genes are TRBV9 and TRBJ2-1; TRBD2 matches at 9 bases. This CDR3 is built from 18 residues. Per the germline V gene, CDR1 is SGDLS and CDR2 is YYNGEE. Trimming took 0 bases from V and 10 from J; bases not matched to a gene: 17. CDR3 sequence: CASSVAIYPTSGRGEQFF. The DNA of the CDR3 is TGTGCCAGCAGCGTAGCAATCTATCCGACTAGCGGCAGGGGGGAGCAGTTCTTC.

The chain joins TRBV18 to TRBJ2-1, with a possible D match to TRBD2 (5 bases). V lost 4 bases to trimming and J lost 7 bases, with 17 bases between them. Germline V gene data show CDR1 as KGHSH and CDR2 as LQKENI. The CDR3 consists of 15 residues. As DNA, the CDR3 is TGTGCCAGCTCACTTGTTGCGGGTCTACTGAATGAGCAGTTCTTC. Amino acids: CASSLVAGLLNEQFF.

CDR3 loop: CASSRLAGGGYNEQFF. In DNA form, the CDR3 reads TGCGCCAGCAGCCGGCTAGCGGGAGGGGGCTACAATGAGCAGTTCTTC. The gene calls are TRBV4-3 and TRBJ2-1; 12 bases map to TRBD2. The CDR3 loop spans 16 amino acids. V shed 4 bases, J shed 3 bases, and the junction held 4 bases outside the gene matches. Germline CDR1 reads LGHNA; CDR2 reads YSLEER.

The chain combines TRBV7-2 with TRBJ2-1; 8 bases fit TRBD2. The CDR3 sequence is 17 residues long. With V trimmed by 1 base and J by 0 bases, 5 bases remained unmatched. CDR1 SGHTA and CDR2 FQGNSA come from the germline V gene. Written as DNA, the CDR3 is TGTGCCAGCAGCTTAGATGGACTAGCTATCTCCTACAATGAGCAGTTCTTC. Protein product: CASSLDGLAISYNEQFF.

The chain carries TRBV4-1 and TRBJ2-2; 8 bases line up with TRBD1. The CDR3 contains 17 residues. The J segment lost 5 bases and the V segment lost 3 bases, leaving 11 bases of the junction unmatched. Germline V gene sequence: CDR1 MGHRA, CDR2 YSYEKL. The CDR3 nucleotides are TGCGCCAGCAGCCAGAACCCGGGACAGGCGAGGACCGGGGAGCTGTTTTTT. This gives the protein CASSQNPGQARTGELFF.

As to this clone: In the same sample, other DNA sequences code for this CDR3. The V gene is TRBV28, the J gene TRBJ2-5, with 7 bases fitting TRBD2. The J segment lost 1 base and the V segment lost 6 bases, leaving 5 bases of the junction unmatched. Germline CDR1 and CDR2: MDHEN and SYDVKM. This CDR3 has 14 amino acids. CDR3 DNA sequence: TGTGCCAGCAGCCTGGGGGGGGGCCAAGAGACCCAGTACTTC. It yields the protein CASSLGGGQETQYF.